The rows below give T cell receptor beta chains drawn from one sample of a study of blood T cell repertoires in COVID-19. TCRdb's copy holds only in-frame clones and misses some; the assay was immunoSEQ multiplex PCR. In the table there are 50,000 to 75,000 clones, about 90% of which are singletons. The sequenced sample consisted of peripheral blood. These TCRs come from a man aged 55-75 years with acute or convalescent COVID-19. Both conserved end residues are part of each CDR3. Fields, in order: D gene, V gene, J gene, clone size, CDR3 protein, CDR3 DNA. A D gene is named only where the DNA matches it firmly. For some rows the clone size is stated as once, few or many, or as a class when expanded; others skip it.

>.|TRBV18|TRBJ2-1|.
CASSPTSLAASYNEQFF
TGTGCCAGCTCACCGACGAGCCTGGCGGCCTCCTACAATGAGCAGTTCTTC
>.|TRBV18|TRBJ2-2|.
CASSPILEWPNTGELFF
TGTGCCAGCTCACCGATCCTAGAGTGGCCGAACACCGGGGAGCTGTTTTTT
>TRBD1|TRBV15|TRBJ1-1|.
CATSRGQGSTEAFF
TGTGCCACCAGCAGAGGACAGGGAAGCACTGAAGCTTTCTTT
>TRBD2|TRBV18|TRBJ2-7|.
CASSPPNSGGLGEQYF
TGTGCCAGCTCACCACCGAATAGCGGGGGTCTCGGCGAGCAGTACTTC
>TRBD1|TRBV6-5|TRBJ2-3|.
CASSYSPGGGADTQYF
TGTGCCAGCAGTTACTCCCCAGGGGGCGGCGCAGATACGCAGTATTTT
>.|TRBV11-1|TRBJ2-3|.
CASSPREGGLADTQYF
TGTGCCAGCAGCCCCCGTGAAGGGGGTCTTGCAGATACGCAGTATTTT
>.|TRBV5-3|TRBJ2-2|.
CARSLVAEGYYTGELFF
TGTGCCAGAAGCTTGGTAGCGGAGGGTTATTATACCGGGGAGCTGTTTTTT
>.|TRBV4-3|TRBJ2-3|.
CASSQGSQGIGDTQYF
TGCGCCAGCAGCCAAGGATCGCAGGGTATAGGAGATACGCAGTATTTT
>.|TRBV29-1|TRBJ1-1|.
CSVFRRGNAMNTEAFF
TGCAGCGTTTTTCGGCGAGGGAACGCTATGAACACTGAAGCTTTCTTT
>TRBD2|TRBV30|TRBJ2-7|.
CAWSDPGTRVAYEQYF
TGTGCCTGGAGTGATCCCGGGACTAGGGTTGCCTACGAGCAGTACTTC
>TRBD2|TRBV7-6|TRBJ2-3|.
CASSRTSGGAYGTDTQYF
TGTGCCAGCAGCAGGACTAGCGGGGGGGCCTATGGCACAGATACGCAGTATTTT
>.|TRBV7-6|TRBJ2-1|.
CASSLSQGDSEQFF
TGTGCCAGCAGCTTGAGTCAGGGTGATAGTGAGCAGTTCTTC
>.|TRBV9|TRBJ2-2|.
CASSATGGTGELFF
TGTGCCAGCAGCGCCACGGGTGGGACCGGGGAGCTGTTTTTT
>.|TRBV19|TRBJ2-6|.
CASTVSGANVLTF
TGTGCCAGTACCGTCTCTGGGGCCAACGTCCTGACTTTC
>TRBD2|TRBV10-2|TRBJ2-3|.
CASIQSGGGRDTQYF
TGCGCCAGCATACAGAGCGGGGGGGGCCGGGATACGCAGTATTTT
>.|TRBV4-2|TRBJ1-1|.
CASSQEVTWAANTEAFF
TGTGCCAGCAGCCAAGAAGTAACGTGGGCAGCCAACACTGAAGCTTTCTTT
>TRBD2|TRBV7-2|TRBJ2-3|.
CASSLGSPGLQTDTQYF
TGTGCCAGCAGCTTAGGGTCCCCGGGACTACAAACAGATACGCAGTATTTT
>TRBD2|TRBV9|TRBJ2-1|.
CASSASGGAGEQFF
TGTGCCAGCAGCGCTAGCGGGGGGGCCGGAGAGCAGTTCTTC
>.|TRBV13|TRBJ2-2|.
CASSTTSSGTGELFF
TGTGCCAGCAGCACTACTAGTTCGGGCACCGGGGAGCTGTTTTTT
>TRBD1|TRBV4-3|TRBJ2-1|.
CASSQGTGGNNEQFF
TGCGCCAGCAGCCAAGGTACAGGGGGGAACAATGAGCAGTTCTTC
>TRBD2|TRBV19|TRBJ2-1|.
CASSLRGLAAYNEQFF
TGTGCCAGTAGTCTCCGCGGACTAGCGGCCTACAATGAGCAGTTCTTC
>.|TRBV7-2|TRBJ2-1|.
CASSLVVGSSFYNEQFF
TGTGCCAGCAGCTTAGTAGTGGGCAGCAGCTTCTACAATGAGCAGTTCTTC
>.|TRBV27|TRBJ1-1|once
CASSLGSGVNTEAFF
TGTGCCAGCAGTTTGGGGTCAGGGGTTAACACTGAAGCTTTCTTT
>TRBD2|TRBV14|TRBJ2-5|.
CASSQLRGGLAEIAQETQYF
TGTGCCAGCAGCCAGCTTCGCGGGGGACTAGCGGAAATCGCTCAAGAGACCCAGTACTTC
>TRBD1|TRBV5-1|TRBJ2-5|.
CASSLAGQGETQYF
TGCGCCAGCAGCTTGGCCGGACAGGGAGAGACCCAGTACTTC
>TRBD1|TRBV6-5|TRBJ2-2|.
CASSRTGTNTGELFF
TGTGCCAGCAGTCGGACAGGGACGAACACCGGGGAGCTGTTTTTT
>.|TRBV9|TRBJ1-1|.
CASSVEQNTEAFF
TGTGCCAGCAGCGTAGAACAAAACACTGAAGCTTTCTTT
>.|TRBV12-3/TRBV12-4|TRBJ2-7|.
CASGEVYEQYF
TGTGCCAGCGGGGAGGTCTACGAGCAGTACTTC
>TRBD1|TRBV6-5|TRBJ1-2|.
CASRGQGSNYGYTF
TGTGCCAGCAGAGGACAGGGTTCTAACTATGGCTACACCTTC
>.|TRBV2|TRBJ1-1|.
CASSDRVGQNTEAFF
TGTGCCAGCAGTGACAGGGTGGGCCAGAACACTGAAGCTTTCTTT
>.|TRBV12-5|TRBJ1-2|.
CASGGPNYGYTF
TGTGCTAGTGGTGGGCCTAACTATGGCTACACCTTC
>TRBD2|TRBV11-3|TRBJ2-2|.
CASSLGTGTTSAGELFF
TGTGCCAGCAGCTTAGGCACCGGGACTACCTCAGCCGGGGAGCTGTTTTTT
>.|TRBV9|TRBJ1-4|.
CASSVGSANEKLFF
TGTGCCAGCAGCGTAGGTAGTGCTAATGAAAAACTGTTTTTT
>.|TRBV29-1|TRBJ2-7|.
CSVGASWREQYF
TGCAGCGTTGGAGCCTCGTGGCGGGAGCAGTACTTC
>.|TRBV19|TRBJ1-3|.
CASTMTRWGTNAISGNTIYF
TGTGCCAGTACAATGACTCGATGGGGGACAAATGCTATCTCTGGAAACACCATATATTTT
>.|TRBV24-1|TRBJ2-3|.
CATSDPDRRDTQYF
TGTGCCACCAGTGATCCGGACAGAAGAGATACGCAGTATTTT
>TRBD1|TRBV6-2/TRBV6-3|TRBJ1-1|.
CASSFGQANTEAFF
TGTGCCAGCAGTTTTGGACAGGCCAACACTGAAGCTTTCTTT
>.|TRBV7-9|TRBJ1-2|.
CASSLGSTGYGYTF
TGTGCCAGCAGCTTAGGGTCGACAGGTTATGGCTACACCTTC
>.|TRBV29-1|TRBJ1-4|.
CSVEGRVGEKLFF
TGCAGCGTTGAAGGCAGGGTCGGTGAAAAACTGTTTTTT
>TRBD1|TRBV9|TRBJ1-2|.
CASSANRGQDGYTF
TGTGCCAGCAGCGCTAACAGGGGGCAGGATGGCTACACCTTC
>.|TRBV4-2|TRBJ2-1|.
CASSQEWGGAQFF
TGTGCCAGCAGCCAAGAGTGGGGGGGCGCGCAGTTCTTC
>TRBD2|TRBV27|TRBJ2-1|.
CASSFSGGENEQFF
TGTGCCAGCAGTTTTAGCGGGGGGGAGAATGAGCAGTTCTTC
>.|TRBV14|TRBJ1-1|.
CASSQVAGMTGEAFF
TGTGCCAGCAGCCAAGTAGCCGGGATGACCGGTGAAGCTTTCTTT
>TRBD1|TRBV9|TRBJ1-3|few
CASSARDRESGNTIYF
TGTGCCAGCAGCGCACGGGACAGGGAAAGTGGAAACACCATATATTTT
>TRBD2|TRBV14|TRBJ2-1|.
CASSPRLAGSSYNEQFF
TGTGCCAGCAGCCCCCGGCTAGCGGGTTCCTCCTACAATGAGCAGTTCTTC
>.|TRBV6-2/TRBV6-3|TRBJ1-2|.
CASSYAGLWGTF
TGTGCCAGCAGTTACGCCGGACTATGGGGCACCTTC
>TRBD2|TRBV4-3|TRBJ2-2|.
CASSQGGGVGELFF
TGCGCCAGCAGCCAAGGCGGGGGTGTCGGGGAGCTGTTTTTT
>TRBD2|TRBV6-2/TRBV6-3|TRBJ2-7|.
CASSYSTAWTSHSSYEQYF
TGTGCCAGCAGTTACTCGACTGCCTGGACTAGCCATAGCTCCTACGAGCAGTACTTC
>TRBD1|TRBV28|TRBJ1-5|.
CASSIRDRDNSNQPQHF
TGTGCCAGCAGCATCCGGGACAGAGATAATAGCAATCAGCCCCAGCATTTT
>.|TRBV11-3|TRBJ2-2|.
CASSSRGSGELFF
TGTGCCAGCAGCTCAAGGGGGTCCGGGGAGCTGTTTTTT
>.|TRBV12-3/TRBV12-4|TRBJ2-1|.
CASTLRNEQFF
TGTGCCAGCACCCTCAGGAATGAGCAGTTCTTC
>TRBD2|TRBV20-1|TRBJ2-7|.
CSASSLAGESYEQYF
TGCAGTGCTAGTTCCTTAGCGGGAGAAAGCTACGAGCAGTACTTC
>.|TRBV7-9|TRBJ1-3|.
CASSLDHSGNTIYF
TGTGCCAGCAGCTTAGATCACTCTGGAAACACCATATATTTT
>.|TRBV15|TRBJ1-5|.
CATSRDRGEDQPQHF
TGTGCCACCAGCAGAGATAGAGGGGAGGATCAGCCCCAGCATTTT
>.|TRBV5-1|TRBJ1-4|.
CASSLDGGSVEKLFF
TGCGCCAGCAGCTTGGACGGTGGTTCCGTTGAAAAACTGTTTTTT